This entry lists 12 T cell receptor beta chains sequenced from one sample in a study of cytomegalovirus exposure and HLA in healthy donors. Clones were sequenced by immunoSEQ multiplex PCR, and TCRdb holds only the in-frame ones, with some missing. The data contain around 150,000 clones, approximately 86% of them singletons. The sample was PBMCs. These receptors were obtained from a woman aged 18-35 years in good health and CMV-seronegative.

The chain links TRBV25-1 to TRBJ2-1; 7 bases are shared with TRBD1. The CDR3 consists of 17 residues. Germline CDR1 MGHDK, CDR2 SYGVNS. After removal of 3 bases from V and 2 bases from J, the junction contained 10 bases not matched to a gene. The CDR3 DNA reads TGTGCCAGCAGTGACACGTCTTACAGGGGAACCTACAATGAGCAGTTCTTC. It is translated as CASSDTSYRGTYNEQFF.

The chain recombines TRBV6-6 with TRBJ2-1, with 8 bases fitting TRBD2. Germline V CDR1 and CDR2: MNHNY, SVGAGI (reference sequence). V lost 4 bases to trimming and J lost 7 bases; unmatched junction nucleotides: 6. There are 14 residues in the CDR3. The CDR3 nucleotides are TGTGCCAGCAGTTCGGCGGGAGGAGGGAATGAGCAGTTCTTC. Residues: CASSSAGGGNEQFF.

The chain is built from TRBV5-6 and TRBJ2-1, with TRBD2 identical over 7 bases. CDR3 length: 18 amino acids. Germline CDR1 is SGHDT and CDR2 is YYEEEE. V trimming: 4 bases; J trimming: 1 base; junction bases outside the gene matches: 14. CDR3 sequence reads: CASSVGWASGRSYNEQFF. CDR3 DNA sequence: TGTGCCAGCAGCGTTGGGTGGGCTAGCGGAAGATCCTACAATGAGCAGTTCTTC. Using reference TRBV5-6 and TRBJ2-1 for the parts outside the CDR3, the full variable domain is DAGVTQSPTHLIKTRGQQVTLRCSPKSGHDTVSWYQQALGQGPQFIFQYYEEEERQRGNFPDRFSGHQFPNYSSELNVNALLLGDSALYLCASSVGWASGRSYNEQFFGPGTRLTVL.

This chain's CDR3 is CASSLGADEQFF. Written as DNA, the CDR3 is TGTGCCAGCAGCTTAGGAGCGGATGAGCAGTTCTTC. J is TRBJ2-1 and V is TRBV11-3; D is possibly TRBD2 (5 bases). This CDR3 region has 12 residues. Germline V gene data show CDR1 as SGHNT and CDR2 as YENEEA. V lost 1 base, J lost 8 bases, and 6 bases lay in between.

V usage is TRBV27 and J usage is TRBJ2-3; D perhaps matches TRBD2 (5 bases). The CDR3 extends over 17 amino acids. CDR1 and CDR2 from the germline V gene are MNHEY and SMNVEV (reference sequence). V lost 3 bases and J 1 base, leaving 17 bases between the germline ends. The CDR3 here is CASSFKFKRPCTDTQYF. CDR3 nucleotide sequence: TGTGCCAGCAGTTTTAAGTTCAAGCGGCCCTGCACAGATACGCAGTATTTT.

The chain joins TRBV19 to TRBJ1-5; D gene ambiguous. Germline V lookup: CDR1 LNHDA, CDR2 SQIVND (reference sequence). Trimming cost V 0 bases and J 5 bases, with 11 bases left between them. The CDR3 consists of 15 residues. The DNA for the CDR3 is TGTGCCAGTAGTATAGAATTCAGGAGGTATCAGCCCCAGCATTTT. Its protein product is CASSIEFRRYQPQHF.

This chain uses TRBV4-3 with TRBJ2-7; no reliable D call. CDR1 and CDR2 (germline): LGHNA, YSLEER. V lost 1 base and J 3 bases, leaving 10 bases between the germline ends. The CDR3 is 14 residues long. The CDR3: CASSQALESYEQYF. CDR3 sequence (DNA): TGCGCCAGCAGCCAAGCTCTGGAGAGCTACGAGCAGTACTTC.

V is TRBV5-1 and J is TRBJ1-1, with D possibly being TRBD1 (5 bases). Germline lookup yields CDR1 SGHRS and CDR2 YFSETQ. V dropped 0 bases and J dropped 6 bases, with 12 bases sitting between them. CDR3 length: 14 residues. Here the CDR3 reads CASSLGDKGAEAFF. DNA of the CDR3: TGCGCCAGCAGCTTGGGGGATAAAGGGGCTGAAGCTTTCTTT.

The V call is TRBV19, the J call TRBJ1-5; 7 nucleotides line up with TRBD1. Germline values: CDR1 LNHDA, CDR2 SQIVND (reference sequence). Trimming at V came to 5 bases and at J to 4 bases, leaving 8 bases not matched to a gene. CDR3 length equals 15 residues. CDR3 loop: CASSSGTGVNQPQHF. CDR3 in DNA: TGTGCCAGTAGTTCAGGCACAGGGGTGAATCAGCCCCAGCATTTT.

The V and J genes are TRBV27 and TRBJ1-1, with D unclear. Trimming stripped 5 bases from V and 2 bases from J, with 9 bases between. The CDR3 is 13 residues long. CDR1 and CDR2 from the germline V gene are MNHEY and SMNVEV (reference sequence). CDR3 sequence: CASSNSPNTEAFF. The DNA for the CDR3 is TGTGCCAGCAGTAATAGCCCTAACACTGAAGCTTTCTTT.

This clone turned up a few times. The chain links TRBV7-9 to TRBJ2-7; maybe TRBD1 (5 bases). V was pared by 3 bases and J by 6 bases, with 9 bases between. The CDR3 is 12 amino acids. Germline V gene sequence: CDR1 SEHNR, CDR2 FQNEAQ (reference sequence). CDR3: CASSFLTGEQYF. The CDR3 DNA sequence: TGTGCCAGCAGCTTCTTAACAGGCGAGCAGTACTTC.

V is TRBV4-1 and J is TRBJ2-2; 8 bases align to TRBD1. After removal of 2 bases from V and 3 bases from J, the junction contained 5 bases not matched to a gene. CDR1 is MGHRA, CDR2 YSYEKL, per germline. This CDR3 region has 16 residues. Here the CDR3 DNA reads TGCGCCAGCAGCCAACCGGGACAGGCCTACACCGGGGAGCTGTTTTTT. This gives the protein CASSQPGQAYTGELFF.